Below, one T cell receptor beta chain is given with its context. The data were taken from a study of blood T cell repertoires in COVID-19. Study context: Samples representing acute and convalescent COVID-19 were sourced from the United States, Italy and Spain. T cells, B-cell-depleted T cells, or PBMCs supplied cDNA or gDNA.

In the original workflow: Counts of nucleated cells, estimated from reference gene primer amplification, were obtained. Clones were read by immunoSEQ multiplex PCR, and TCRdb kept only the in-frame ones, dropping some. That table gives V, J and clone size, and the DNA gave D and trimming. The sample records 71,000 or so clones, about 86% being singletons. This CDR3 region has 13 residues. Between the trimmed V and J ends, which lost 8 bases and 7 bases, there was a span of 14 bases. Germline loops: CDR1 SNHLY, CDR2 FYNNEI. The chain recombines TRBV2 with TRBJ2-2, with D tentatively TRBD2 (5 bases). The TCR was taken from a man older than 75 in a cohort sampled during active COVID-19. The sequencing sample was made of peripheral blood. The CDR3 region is CASGGSGVGELFF. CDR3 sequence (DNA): TGTGCCAGCGGCGGGTCCGGGGTCGGGGAGCTGTTTTTT.